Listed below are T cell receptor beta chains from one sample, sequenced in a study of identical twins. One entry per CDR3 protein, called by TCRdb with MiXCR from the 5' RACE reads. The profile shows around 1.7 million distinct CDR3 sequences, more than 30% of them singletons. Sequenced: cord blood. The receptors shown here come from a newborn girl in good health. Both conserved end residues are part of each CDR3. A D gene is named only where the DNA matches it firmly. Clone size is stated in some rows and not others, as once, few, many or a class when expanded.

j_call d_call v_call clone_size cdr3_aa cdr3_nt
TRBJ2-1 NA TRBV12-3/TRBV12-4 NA CASSFWTDYNEQFF TGTGCCAGCAGTTTTTGGACAGACTACAATGAGCAGTTCTTC
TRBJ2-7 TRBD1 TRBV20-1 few CSAYAPGQRSYEQYF TGCAGTGCTTATGCACCGGGACAGCGTTCCTACGAGCAGTACTTC
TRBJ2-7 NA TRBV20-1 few CSAQSGQGFYEQYF TGCAGTGCCCAGTCGGGGCAGGGCTTCTACGAGCAGTACTTC
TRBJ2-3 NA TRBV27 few CASSLRRARPTDTQYF TGTGCCAGCAGTTTACGGCGGGCCAGGCCCACAGATACGCAGTATTTT
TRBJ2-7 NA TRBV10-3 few CAISTPRGAYEQYF TGTGCCATCAGTACACCTCGGGGAGCCTACGAGCAGTACTTC
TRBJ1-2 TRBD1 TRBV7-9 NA CASSLGQPLPYGYTF TGTGCCAGCAGCTTGGGACAGCCCCTTCCCTATGGCTACACCTTC
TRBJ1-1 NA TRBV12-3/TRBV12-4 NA CASSLGGGRAEAFF TGTGCCAGCAGTTTAGGAGGGGGGCGGGCTGAAGCTTTCTTT
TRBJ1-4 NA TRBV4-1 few CASSQDLGAVREKLFF TGCGCCAGCAGCCAAGATTTGGGGGCTGTCCGGGAAAAACTGTTTTTT
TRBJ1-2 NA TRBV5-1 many CASSLDRSSGGYTF TGCGCCAGCAGCTTGGATCGGTCGTCTGGTGGCTACACCTTC
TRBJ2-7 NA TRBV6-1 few CATTMEGPYEQYF TGTGCCACCACTATGGAGGGGCCCTACGAGCAGTACTTC
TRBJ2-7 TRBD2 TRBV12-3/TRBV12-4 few CASKREGGHVYEQYF TGTGCCAGCAAACGGGAGGGGGGGCATGTCTACGAGCAGTACTTC
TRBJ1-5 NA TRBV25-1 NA CASSEGGGSNQPQHF TGTGCCAGCAGTGAAGGGGGCGGTAGCAATCAGCCCCAGCATTTT
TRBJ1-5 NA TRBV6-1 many CASSEQGNQPQHF TGTGCCAGCAGTGAACAGGGCAATCAGCCCCAGCATTTT
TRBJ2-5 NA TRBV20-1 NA CSAAEAVQETQYF TGCAGTGCTGCGGAGGCAGTCCAAGAGACCCAGTACTTC
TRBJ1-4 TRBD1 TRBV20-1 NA CSVNRGPNEKLFF TGCAGTGTAAACAGGGGGCCTAATGAAAAACTGTTTTTT
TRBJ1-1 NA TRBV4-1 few CASRWDKSDAEAFF TGCGCCAGCAGGTGGGACAAGAGCGACGCTGAAGCTTTCTTT
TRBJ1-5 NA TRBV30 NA CAWARDNQPQHF TGTGCCTGGGCGCGGGACAATCAGCCCCAGCATTTT